The 28 T cell receptor beta chains in this list originate from one sample, sequenced in a study of post-analysis software for immune sequencing data. Study conclusions and caveats: TRBV segments more frequent in patients than in controls numbered roughly 5 and included TRBV5-6, TRBV5-1 and TRBV20-1.

TCR beta libraries were prepared from cDNA with unique molecular identifiers. TCRdb reprocessed the PCR reads with MiXCR, giving one entry per CDR3 protein. The data contain about 770,000 distinct CDR3 sequences, 46% of them singletons. These receptors are not linked to any known antigen. Sample: blood. These TCRs come from a girl aged 5 to 17 with multiple sclerosis.

This chain uses TRBV25-1 with TRBJ1-2; D is perhaps TRBD1 (6 bases). CDR1 MGHDK and CDR2 SYGVNS come from the germline V gene. This CDR3 comprises 13 residues. Between the trimmed V and J ends, which lost 6 bases and 5 bases, there was a span of 13 bases. The CDR3 reads CASSAQGGYGYTF. CDR3 bases: TGTGCCAGCAGCGCACAGGGAGGGTATGGCTACACCTTC.

This clonotype has a single count. The V gene is TRBV27, the J gene TRBJ1-5; tentatively, D is TRBD1 (5 bases). This CDR3 contains 16 residues. V lost 0 bases, J lost 2 bases, and 11 bases lay in between. Germline-derived CDR1 and CDR2 are MNHEY and SMNVEV (reference sequence). In DNA form, the CDR3 reads TGTGCCAGCAGTTTATCCTCAGGGTGGGGCAATCAGCCCCAGCATTTT. This codes for CASSLSSGWGNQPQHF.

In this sample, this clonotype turned up a few times. The chain recombines TRBV6-5 with TRBJ2-7; no clear D. Germline lookup yields CDR1 MNHEY and CDR2 SVGAGI. The CDR3 loop spans 12 amino acids. Deletions cut 8 bases from V and 5 bases from J, with 13 bases between. The chain's CDR3 is CASFSYSHEQYF. CDR3 sequence (DNA): TGTGCCAGCTTTAGCTACAGCCACGAGCAGTACTTC.

This chain connects TRBV20-1 to TRBJ2-3, with 13 bases fitting TRBD2. The CDR3 covers 15 residues. V lost 6 bases, J lost 4 bases, and 7 bases stayed unmatched. Germline V gene lookup returns CDR1 DFQATT and CDR2 SNEGSKA (reference sequence). The CDR3 DNA reads as TGCAGTGCACGGACTAGCGGGAGTAGGGCAGATACGCAGTATTTT. Protein sequence: CSARTSGSRADTQYF.

This clonotype has just a few counts. This chain connects TRBV29-1 to TRBJ2-3; 11 bases are a match to TRBD1. V lost 6 bases, J lost 4 bases, and 9 bases stayed unmatched. Germline V gene data show CDR1 as SQVTM and CDR2 as ANQGSEA. The CDR3 length is 15 residues. CDR3 protein: CSVYNPGQGADTQYF. In DNA form, the CDR3 reads TGCAGCGTGTACAATCCGGGACAGGGGGCAGATACGCAGTATTTT.

The chain couples TRBV5-1 to TRBJ2-3, with D possibly being TRBD2 (5 bases). V lost 1 base to trimming and J lost 2 bases, with 11 bases between them. The CDR3 covers 15 residues. Germline V gives CDR1 SGHRS, CDR2 YFSETQ. The CDR3 nucleotides read TGCGCCAGCAGCTTGCATGGAGCGGCCACAGATACGCAGTATTTT. It specifies CASSLHGAATDTQYF.

The chain couples TRBV20-1 to TRBJ2-5; 12 nucleotides line up with TRBD1. From germline, CDR1 is DFQATT and CDR2 SNEGSKA (reference sequence). Trimming at V came to 1 base and at J to 11 bases, leaving 11 bases not matched to a gene. CDR3 length: 15 amino acids. As DNA, the CDR3 is TGCAGTGCTAGAGCCACCGGGACAGGGGGCCGGGAGCAGTACTTC. This sequence encodes CSARATGTGGREQYF.

DNA for the CDR3: TGTGCCAGCAGCTACCAGAGCTCCTATAATTCACCCCTCCACTTT. Translation: CASSYQSSYNSPLHF. The chain employs TRBV11-2 and TRBJ1-6; no clear D. Deletions cut 4 bases from V and 0 bases from J, with 7 bases between. The CDR3 totals 15 residues. Germline V CDR1 and CDR2: SGHAT, FQNNGV.

V gene TRBV6-5 combines with J gene TRBJ2-7; 8 bases are a match to TRBD1. CDR3 length: 14 amino acids. V dropped 5 bases and J dropped 4; count of bases not matched to a gene: 7. Germline V gene data show CDR1 as MNHEY and CDR2 as SVGAGI. For the CDR3, the DNA is TGTGCCAGCAGTCCCGATCGACAGGGGTACGAGCAGTACTTC. This codes for CASSPDRQGYEQYF.

This clonotype was detected a few times. The chain uses TRBV11-2 and TRBJ1-5; D not resolved. CDR1 is SGHAT, CDR2 FQNNGV, per germline. The CDR3 consists of 14 residues. The V and J ends lost 5 bases and 9 bases respectively, with 17 bases between them. CDR3 nucleotide sequence: TGTGCCAGCAGCCCGGGCCCGACGGATCTGCCCCAGCATTTT. Its protein product is CASSPGPTDLPQHF.

In its sample, this clonotype was seen a few times. The J gene is TRBJ2-7, the V gene TRBV28; 8 nucleotides match TRBD2. The V segment lost 3 bases and the J segment 4 bases; nucleotides outside the gene matches: 5. This CDR3 region has 14 residues. The V gene's germline CDR1 is MDHEN and CDR2 SYDVKM. The CDR3 region has the DNA TGTGCCAGCAGTTTTCCAGGGACTAGGTACGAGCAGTACTTC. It encodes CASSFPGTRYEQYF.

The chain employs TRBV2 and TRBJ2-5; D possibly corresponds to TRBD2 (5 bases). The J call may be wrong; the DNA end is better matched by TRBJ2-7. This CDR3 region has 12 residues. CDR1 SNHLY and CDR2 FYNNEI come from the germline V gene. CDR3 amino acids: CASGTGSYEQYF. The CDR3 bases are TGTGCCAGCGGAACGGGGAGCTACGAGCAGTACTTC.

This sequence joins TRBV7-8 and TRBJ2-7, with no clear D. This CDR3 has 13 amino acids. Deletions cut 5 bases from V and 2 bases from J, with 10 bases between. Per the germline V gene, CDR1 is SGHVS and CDR2 is FQNEAQ. CDR3 sequence reads: CASSPWATYEQYF. In DNA, the CDR3 is TGTGCCAGCAGCCCCTGGGCTACCTACGAGCAGTACTTC.

The CDR3 sequence is CASSLRGQGAWQPQHF. The CDR3 region has the DNA TGTGCCAGCAGTTTAAGGGGGCAGGGGGCTTGGCAGCCCCAGCATTTT. This chain connects TRBV28 to TRBJ1-5, with 8 bases identical to TRBD1. From germline, CDR1 is MDHEN and CDR2 SYDVKM. CDR3 length equals 16 residues. The junction had 10 bases not matched to a gene; V was cut back by 2 bases and J by 7 bases.

This sequence joins TRBV25-1 and TRBJ2-5, with TRBD1 identical over 8 bases. TRBJ2-7 matches the DNA end more closely, so the J call is doubtful. The CDR3 has 15 amino acids. Germline-derived CDR1 and CDR2 are MGHDK and SYGVNS. The CDR3 spells CASSEARGPTYEQYF. CDR3 sequence (DNA): TGTGCCAGCAGTGAAGCCAGGGGGCCGACCTACGAGCAGTACTTC.

This clonotype was seen only a few times. The V gene is TRBV29-1, the J gene TRBJ1-1; 7 positions match TRBD1. This CDR3 contains 14 residues. The J segment lost 5 bases and the V segment lost 6 bases, leaving 12 bases of the junction unmatched. Germline V gives CDR1 SQVTM, CDR2 ANQGSEA. Written as DNA, the CDR3 is TGCAGCGTAGGCCCACAGGGGAGAGGAACTGAAGCTTTCTTT. Its translation is CSVGPQGRGTEAFF.

A word on this clonotype: A much larger clone is a single base away; this may be a read error. This rearrangement joins TRBV11-2 to TRBJ2-5, with D unclear. The germline V gene has CDR1 SGHAT and CDR2 FQNNGV. The CDR3 length is 14 residues. The CDR3 nucleotides read TGTGCCAGCAGCCCGGACGGACCCCAAGGGACCCAGTACTTC. Protein: CASSPDGPQGTQYF.

This clonotype was seen at least ten times. The genes are TRBV5-6 and TRBJ2-3; TRBD2 matches 11 bases. The CDR3 sequence is 16 residues long. Germline V gene sequence: CDR1 SGHDT, CDR2 YYEEEE. V lost 3 bases, J lost 4 bases, and 7 bases stayed unmatched. The CDR3 DNA sequence: TGTGCCAGCAGCTCTGTAGCGGGAGGGTACGCAGATACGCAGTATTTT. Amino acids: CASSSVAGGYADTQYF. The full variable domain, its missing parts supplied by reference TRBV5-6 and TRBJ2-3, is DAGVTQSPTHLIKTRGQQVTLRCSPKSGHDTVSWYQQALGQGPQFIFQYYEEEERQRGNFPDRFSGHQFPNYSSELNVNALLLGDSALYLCASSSVAGGYADTQYFGPGTRLTVL.

J is TRBJ1-2 and V is TRBV12-3 or TRBV12-4; the D gene is possibly TRBD1 (5 bases). The CDR3 is 14 amino acids. V was cut by 2 bases and J by 7 bases, with 14 bases left in between. The CDR3: CASSLWKGALGYTF. The CDR3 region has the DNA TGTGCCAGCAGTTTATGGAAAGGGGCCCTTGGCTACACCTTC.

The rearrangement links TRBV6-2 or TRBV6-3 to TRBJ2-7; D unclear. Trimming took 8 bases from V and 5 from J, leaving 16 bases between them. This CDR3 spans 13 amino acids. Germline-derived CDR1 and CDR2 are MNHEY and SVGEGT. CDR3 region: CASAVGGIHEQYF. The CDR3 region has the DNA TGTGCCAGCGCGGTGGGCGGAATCCACGAGCAGTACTTC.

This rearrangement joins TRBV27 to TRBJ2-2; the D is unclear. Germline V CDR1 and CDR2: MNHEY, SMNVEV (reference sequence). Trimming left V 5 bases short and J 4 bases short, with 5 bases between. The CDR3 has 12 residues. CDR3 in DNA: TGTGCCAGCAGTGGCCGCACCGGGGAGCTGTTTTTT. This gives the protein CASSGRTGELFF.

This chain joins TRBV7-9 and TRBJ2-1, with a weak D call TRBD1 (5 bases). The CDR3 is 14 amino acids. Germline CDR1 is SEHNR and CDR2 is FQNEAQ (reference sequence). Trimming left V 4 bases short and J 4 bases short, with 11 bases between. The CDR3 spells CASSYQAGYNEQFF. CDR3 nucleotides: TGTGCCAGCAGCTACCAGGCAGGGTACAATGAGCAGTTCTTC.

This clonotype was picked up one time. V gene TRBV6-4 combines with J gene TRBJ2-7; D unresolved. CDR1 is MRHNA, CDR2 SNTAGT, per germline. The CDR3 runs 15 residues. Trimming cost V 6 bases and J 0 bases, with 15 bases left between them. For the CDR3, the DNA is TGTGCCAGCAGCCTCGGGTTCCTAAGCTCCTACGAGCAGTACTTC. This gives the protein CASSLGFLSSYEQYF.

This clonotype was seen only a few times. V gene TRBV29-1 combines with J gene TRBJ2-7; D may be TRBD1 (6 bases). CDR1 and CDR2 from the germline V gene are SQVTM and ANQGSEA. This CDR3 has 13 residues. In DNA, the CDR3 is TGCAGAAATAGACAGGCGATGGCCTACGAGCAGTACTTC. Translating gives CRNRQAMAYEQYF.

In its sample, this clonotype was seen a few times. The chain joins TRBV5-6 to TRBJ1-4; 8 bases fit TRBD1. The junction had 3 bases not matched to a gene; V was cut back by 4 bases and J by 4 bases. The CDR3 covers 14 residues. The germline gives CDR1 SGHDT, CDR2 YYEEEE. CDR3 amino acids: CASSEDRVNEKLFF. The DNA of the CDR3 is TGTGCCAGCAGCGAGGACAGGGTTAATGAAAAACTGTTTTTT.

The chain joins TRBV7-6 to TRBJ2-1, with TRBD2 as a possible D gene (6 bases). The CDR3 is 15 residues long. Trimming removed 6 bases from V and 0 bases from J, with 12 bases in between. Per the germline V gene, CDR1 is SGHVS and CDR2 is FNYEAQ. CDR3 in amino acids: CASRRDLSSYNEQFF. The DNA for the CDR3 is TGTGCCAGCAGGCGGGACTTGAGCTCCTACAATGAGCAGTTCTTC.

This sequence joins TRBV9 and TRBJ2-5, with 9 bases fitting TRBD1. CDR3 size: 15 residues. Germline V gives CDR1 SGDLS, CDR2 YYNGEE. With V trimmed by 2 bases and J by 2 bases, 4 bases remained unmatched. The CDR3 DNA follows: TGTGCCAGCAGCGTCTACGGACAGGGGCAAGAGACCCAGTACTTC. Its protein product is CASSVYGQGQETQYF.

The chain combines TRBV12-3 or TRBV12-4 with TRBJ2-4, with 9 bases that match TRBD1. V lost 4 bases, J lost 6 bases, and 7 bases stayed unmatched. This CDR3 contains 15 residues. The chain's CDR3 is CASSSTGGGGNIQYF. As DNA, the CDR3 is TGTGCCAGCAGTTCAACAGGGGGCGGAGGAAACATTCAGTACTTC.